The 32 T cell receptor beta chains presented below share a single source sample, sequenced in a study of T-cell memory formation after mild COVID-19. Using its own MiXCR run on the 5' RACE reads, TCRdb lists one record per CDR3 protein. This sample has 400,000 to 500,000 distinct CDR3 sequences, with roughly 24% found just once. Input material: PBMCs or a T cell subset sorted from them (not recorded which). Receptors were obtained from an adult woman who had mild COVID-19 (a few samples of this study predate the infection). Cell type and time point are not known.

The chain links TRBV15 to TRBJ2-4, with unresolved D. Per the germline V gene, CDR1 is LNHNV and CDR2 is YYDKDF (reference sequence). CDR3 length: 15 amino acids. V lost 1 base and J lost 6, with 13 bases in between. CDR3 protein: CATSRAQISGNIQYF. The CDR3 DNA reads TGTGCCACCAGCAGAGCCCAGATATCGGGAAACATTCAGTACTTC.

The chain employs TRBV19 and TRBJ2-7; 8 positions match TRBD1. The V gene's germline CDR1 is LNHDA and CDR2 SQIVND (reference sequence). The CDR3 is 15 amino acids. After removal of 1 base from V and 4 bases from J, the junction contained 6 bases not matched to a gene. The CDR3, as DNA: TGTGCCAGTAGTATAGGAAACAGGGGGTGGTACGAGCAGTACTTC. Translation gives CASSIGNRGWYEQYF.

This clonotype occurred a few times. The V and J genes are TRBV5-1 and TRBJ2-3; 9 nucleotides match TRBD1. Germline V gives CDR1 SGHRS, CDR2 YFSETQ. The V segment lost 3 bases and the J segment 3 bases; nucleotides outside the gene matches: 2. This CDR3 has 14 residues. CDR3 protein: CASSWTGDTDTQYF. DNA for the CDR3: TGCGCCAGCAGCTGGACAGGGGATACAGATACGCAGTATTTT.

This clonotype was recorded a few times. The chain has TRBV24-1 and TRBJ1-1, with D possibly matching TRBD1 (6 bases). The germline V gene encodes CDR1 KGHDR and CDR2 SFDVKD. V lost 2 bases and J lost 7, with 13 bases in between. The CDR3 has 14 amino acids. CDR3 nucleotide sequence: TGTGCCACCAGTGATTCGAGGCAGGGGTTTGAAGCTTTCTTT. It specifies CATSDSRQGFEAFF.

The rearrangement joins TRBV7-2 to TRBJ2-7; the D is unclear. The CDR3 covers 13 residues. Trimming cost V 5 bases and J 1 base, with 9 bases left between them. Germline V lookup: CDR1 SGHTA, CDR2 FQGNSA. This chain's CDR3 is CASSLEESYEQYF. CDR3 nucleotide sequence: TGTGCCAGCAGCCTAGAGGAGTCCTACGAGCAGTACTTC.

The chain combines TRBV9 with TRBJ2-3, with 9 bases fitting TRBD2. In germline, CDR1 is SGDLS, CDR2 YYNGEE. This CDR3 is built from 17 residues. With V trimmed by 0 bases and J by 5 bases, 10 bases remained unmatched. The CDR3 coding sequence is TGTGCCAGCAGCGTAGGTCCAGCGGGGGGACTGGGAGATACGCAGTATTTT. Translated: CASSVGPAGGLGDTQYF.

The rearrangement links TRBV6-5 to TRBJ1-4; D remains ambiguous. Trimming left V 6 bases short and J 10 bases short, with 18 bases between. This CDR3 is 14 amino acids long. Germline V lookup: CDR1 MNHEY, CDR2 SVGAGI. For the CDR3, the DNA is TGTGCCAGCAGAGGTGCCGGGCGCGGGAGAAAACTGTTTTTT. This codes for CASRGAGRGRKLFF.

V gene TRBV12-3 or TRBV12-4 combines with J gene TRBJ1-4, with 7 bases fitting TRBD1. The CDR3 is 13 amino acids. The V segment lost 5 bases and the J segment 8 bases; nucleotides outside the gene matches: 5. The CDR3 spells CASSDRDQEKLFF. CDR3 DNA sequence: TGTGCCAGCAGTGACAGGGATCAGGAAAAACTGTTTTTT.

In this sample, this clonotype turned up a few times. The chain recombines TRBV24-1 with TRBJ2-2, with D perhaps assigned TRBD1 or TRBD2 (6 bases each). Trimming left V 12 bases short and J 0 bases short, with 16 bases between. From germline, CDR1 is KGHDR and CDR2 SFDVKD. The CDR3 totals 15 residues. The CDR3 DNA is TGTGCCGCCTCTTGGGGGGCCTCGAACACCGGGGAGCTGTTTTTT. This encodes CAASWGASNTGELFF.

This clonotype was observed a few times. CDR3 in amino acids: CASSQDGGRGYTF. The DNA of the CDR3 is TGTGCCAGCAGCCAAGACGGGGGTCGCGGCTACACCTTC. This chain uses TRBV3-1 with TRBJ1-2, with D perhaps TRBD1 (5 bases). V was cut by 0 bases and J by 8 bases, with 10 bases left in between. Germline-derived CDR1 and CDR2 are LGHDT and YNNKEL (reference sequence). This CDR3 has 13 residues.

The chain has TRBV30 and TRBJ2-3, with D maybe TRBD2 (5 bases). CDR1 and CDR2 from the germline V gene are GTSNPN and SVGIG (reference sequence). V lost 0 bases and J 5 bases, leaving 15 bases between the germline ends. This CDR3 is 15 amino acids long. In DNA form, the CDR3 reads TGTGCCTGGAGTGTGAGGGCCTACCCCGGAGATACGCAGTATTTT. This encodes CAWSVRAYPGDTQYF. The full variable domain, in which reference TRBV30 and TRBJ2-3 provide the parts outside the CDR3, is SQTIHQWPATLVQPVGSPLSLECTVEGTSNPNLYWYRQAAGRGLQLLFYSVGIGQISSEVPQNLSASRPQDRQFILSSKKLLLSDSGFYLCAWSVRAYPGDTQYFGPGTRLTVL.

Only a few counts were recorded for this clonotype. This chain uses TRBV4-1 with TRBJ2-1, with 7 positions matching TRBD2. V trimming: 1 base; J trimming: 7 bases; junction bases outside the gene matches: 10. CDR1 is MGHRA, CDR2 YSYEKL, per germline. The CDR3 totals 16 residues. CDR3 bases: TGCGCCAGCAGCCAAGTCCCAGGGCCCGGGGGGAATGAGCAGTTCTTC. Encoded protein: CASSQVPGPGGNEQFF.

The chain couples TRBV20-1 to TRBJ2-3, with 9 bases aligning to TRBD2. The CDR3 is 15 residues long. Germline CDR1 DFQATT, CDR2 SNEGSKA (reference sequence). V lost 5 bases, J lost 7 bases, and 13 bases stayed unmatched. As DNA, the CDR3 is TGCAGTGCTGACCCTAGGACTAGCGCGGGCTATACGCAGTATTTT. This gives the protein CSADPRTSAGYTQYF.

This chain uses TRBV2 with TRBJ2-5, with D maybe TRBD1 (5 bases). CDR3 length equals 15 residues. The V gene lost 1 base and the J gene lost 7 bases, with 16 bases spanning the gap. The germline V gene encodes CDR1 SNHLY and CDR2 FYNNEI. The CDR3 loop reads CASSEGRATPRTQYF. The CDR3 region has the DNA TGTGCCAGCAGTGAAGGCAGGGCCACCCCGCGGACCCAGTACTTC.

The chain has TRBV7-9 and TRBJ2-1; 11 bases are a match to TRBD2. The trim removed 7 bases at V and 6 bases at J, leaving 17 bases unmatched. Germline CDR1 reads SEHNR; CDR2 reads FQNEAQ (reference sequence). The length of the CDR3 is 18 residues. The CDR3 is CASTPQRSSGRIPNEQFF. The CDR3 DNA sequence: TGTGCCAGCACCCCCCAGAGGTCTAGCGGGAGGATTCCCAATGAGCAGTTCTTC. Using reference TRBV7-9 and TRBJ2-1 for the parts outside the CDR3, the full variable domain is DTGVSQNPRHKITKRGQNVTFRCDPISEHNRLYWYRQTLGQGPEFLTYFQNEAQLEKSRLLSDRFSAERPKGSFSTLEIQRTEQGDSAMYLCASTPQRSSGRIPNEQFFGPGTRLTVL.

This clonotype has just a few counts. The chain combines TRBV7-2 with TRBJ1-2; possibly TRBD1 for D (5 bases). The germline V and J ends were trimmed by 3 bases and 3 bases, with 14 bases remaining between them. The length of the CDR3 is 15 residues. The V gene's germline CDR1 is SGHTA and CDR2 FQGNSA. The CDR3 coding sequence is TGTGCCAGCAGCTTCAGGGAGGGAGCTTACTATGGCTACACCTTC. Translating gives CASSFREGAYYGYTF.

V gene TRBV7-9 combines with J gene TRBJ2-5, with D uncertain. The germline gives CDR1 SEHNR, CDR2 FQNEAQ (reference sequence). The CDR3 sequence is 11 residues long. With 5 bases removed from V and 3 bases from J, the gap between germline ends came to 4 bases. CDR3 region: CASSEKETQYF. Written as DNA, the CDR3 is TGTGCCAGCAGCGAGAAAGAGACCCAGTACTTC.

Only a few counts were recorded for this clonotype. CDR3 residues: CASSVAGSMNTEAFF. The CDR3 DNA sequence: TGTGCCAGCAGCGTAGCGGGGAGCATGAACACTGAAGCTTTCTTT. The rearrangement links TRBV9 to TRBJ1-1; D unresolved. The CDR3 covers 15 residues. V was cut by 0 bases and J by 0 bases, with 9 bases left in between. CDR1 is SGDLS, CDR2 YYNGEE, per germline.

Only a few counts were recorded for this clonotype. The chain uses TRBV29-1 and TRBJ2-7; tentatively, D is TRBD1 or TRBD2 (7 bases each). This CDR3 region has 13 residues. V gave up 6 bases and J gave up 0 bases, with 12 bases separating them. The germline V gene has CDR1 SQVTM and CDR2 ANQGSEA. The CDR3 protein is CSVGRGLSYEQYF. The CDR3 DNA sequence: TGCAGCGTAGGGAGGGGGCTCTCCTACGAGCAGTACTTC.

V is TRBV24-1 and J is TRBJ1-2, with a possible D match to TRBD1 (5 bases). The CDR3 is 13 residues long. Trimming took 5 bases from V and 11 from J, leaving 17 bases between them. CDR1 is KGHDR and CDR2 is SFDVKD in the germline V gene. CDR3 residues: CATSGEGRAKYTF. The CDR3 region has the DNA TGTGCCACCAGTGGAGAAGGCAGGGCGAAGTACACCTTC.

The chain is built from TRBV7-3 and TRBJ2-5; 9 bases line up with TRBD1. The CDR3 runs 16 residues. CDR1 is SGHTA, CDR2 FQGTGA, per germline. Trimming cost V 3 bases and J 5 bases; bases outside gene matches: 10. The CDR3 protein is CASSFSGQGGQETQYF. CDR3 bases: TGTGCCAGCAGCTTCTCGGGACAGGGAGGCCAGGAGACCCAGTACTTC. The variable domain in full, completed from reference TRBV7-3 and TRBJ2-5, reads GAGVSQTPSNKVTEKGKYVELRCDPISGHTALYWYRQSLGQGPEFLIYFQGTGAADDSGLPNDRFFAVRPEGSVSTLKIQRTERGDSAVYLCASSFSGQGGQETQYFGPGTRLLVL.

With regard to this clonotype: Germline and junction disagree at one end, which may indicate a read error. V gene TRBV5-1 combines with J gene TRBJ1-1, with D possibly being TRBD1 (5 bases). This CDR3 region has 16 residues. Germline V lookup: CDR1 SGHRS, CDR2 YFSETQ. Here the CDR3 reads CASSLGRTPLGTEALF. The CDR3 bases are TGCGCCAGCAGCTTGGGGAGGACACCCCTGGGGACTGAAGCTTTATTT.

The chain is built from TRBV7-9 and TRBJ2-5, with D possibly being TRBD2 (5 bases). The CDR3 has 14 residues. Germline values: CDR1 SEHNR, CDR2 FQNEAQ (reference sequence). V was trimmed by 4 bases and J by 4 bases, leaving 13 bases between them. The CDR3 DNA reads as TGTGCCAGCAGCTCCCCTGGGAGATTAGAGACCCAGTACTTC. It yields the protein CASSSPGRLETQYF.

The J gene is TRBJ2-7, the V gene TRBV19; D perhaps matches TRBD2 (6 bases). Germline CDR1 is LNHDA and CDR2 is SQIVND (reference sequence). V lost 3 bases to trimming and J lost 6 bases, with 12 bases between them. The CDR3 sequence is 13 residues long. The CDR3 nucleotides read TGTGCCAGTAGTATGGGAGGACGCAGCGAGCAGTACTTC. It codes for CASSMGGRSEQYF.

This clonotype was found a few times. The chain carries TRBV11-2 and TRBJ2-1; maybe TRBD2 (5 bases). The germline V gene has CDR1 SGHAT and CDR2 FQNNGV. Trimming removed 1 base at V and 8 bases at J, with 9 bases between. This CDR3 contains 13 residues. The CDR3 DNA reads TGTGCCAGCAGCTTAGGGTTGAGGGATGAGCAGTTCTTC. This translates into CASSLGLRDEQFF. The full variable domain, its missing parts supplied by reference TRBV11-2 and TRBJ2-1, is EAGVAQSPRYKIIEKRQSVAFWCNPISGHATLYWYQQILGQGPKLLIQFQNNGVVDDSQLPKDRFSAERLKGVDSTLKIQPAKLEDSAVYLCASSLGLRDEQFFGPGTRLTVL.

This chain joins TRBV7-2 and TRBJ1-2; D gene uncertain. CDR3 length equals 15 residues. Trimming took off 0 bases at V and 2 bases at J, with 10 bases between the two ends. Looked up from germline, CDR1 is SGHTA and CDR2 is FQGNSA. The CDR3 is CASSLAPGVNYGYTF. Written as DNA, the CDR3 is TGTGCCAGCAGCTTAGCTCCAGGAGTCAACTATGGCTACACCTTC.

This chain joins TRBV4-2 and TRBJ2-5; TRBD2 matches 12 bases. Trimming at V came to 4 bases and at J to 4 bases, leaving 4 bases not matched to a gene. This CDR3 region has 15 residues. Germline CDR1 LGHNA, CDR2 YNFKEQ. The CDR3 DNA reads TGTGCCAGCAGCCGACTAGCGGGAGAACGAGAGACCCAGTACTTC. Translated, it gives CASSRLAGERETQYF.

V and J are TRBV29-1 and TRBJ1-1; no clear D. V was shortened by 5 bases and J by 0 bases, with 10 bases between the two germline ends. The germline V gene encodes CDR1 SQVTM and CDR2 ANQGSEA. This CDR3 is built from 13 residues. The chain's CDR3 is CSVQRRLNTEAFF. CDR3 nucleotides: TGCAGCGTTCAACGGCGCCTGAACACTGAAGCTTTCTTT.

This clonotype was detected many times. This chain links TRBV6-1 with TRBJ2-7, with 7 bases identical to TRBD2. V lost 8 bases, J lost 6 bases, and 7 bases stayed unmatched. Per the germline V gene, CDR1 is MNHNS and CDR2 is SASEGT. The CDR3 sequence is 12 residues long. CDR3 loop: CASGRDYLEQYF. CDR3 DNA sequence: TGTGCCAGCGGCCGGGACTACCTCGAGCAGTACTTC.

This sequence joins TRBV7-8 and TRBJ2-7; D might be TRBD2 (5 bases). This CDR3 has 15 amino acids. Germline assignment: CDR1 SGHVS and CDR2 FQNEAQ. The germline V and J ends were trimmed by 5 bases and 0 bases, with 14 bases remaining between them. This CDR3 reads CASSPVRGFSYEQYF. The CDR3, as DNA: TGTGCCAGCAGCCCCGTAAGAGGGTTCTCCTACGAGCAGTACTTC.

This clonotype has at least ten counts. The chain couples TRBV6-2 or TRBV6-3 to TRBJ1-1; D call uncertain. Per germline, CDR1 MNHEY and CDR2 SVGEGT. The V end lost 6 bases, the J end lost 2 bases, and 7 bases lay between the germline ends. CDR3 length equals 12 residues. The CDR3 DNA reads TGTGCCAGCAGCCTCCCCAACACTGAAGCTTTCTTT. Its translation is CASSLPNTEAFF.

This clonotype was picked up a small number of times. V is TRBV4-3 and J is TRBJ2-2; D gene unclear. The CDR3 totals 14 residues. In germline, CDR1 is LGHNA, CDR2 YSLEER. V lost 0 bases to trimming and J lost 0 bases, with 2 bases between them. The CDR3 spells CASSQEPNTGELFF. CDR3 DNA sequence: TGCGCCAGCAGCCAAGAACCGAACACCGGGGAGCTGTTTTTT.